The rows below give T cell receptor beta chains drawn from one sample of a study of T cells in Graves' hyperthyroidism and ophthalmopathy. TCRdb called the multiplex PCR reads again in MiXCR, with one record for every CDR3 protein. This sample carries just over 550,000 distinct CDR3 sequences, about 43% of them seen once, and the ten largest clones take 6.5% to 9%. Source material: peripheral blood or thyroid tissue (not recorded which). Receptors were obtained from a woman aged 18-29 years with Graves' hyperthyroidism. Both conserved end residues are part of each CDR3. The D gene is left open where the match is weak.

TRBV29-1	TRBJ2-7	NA	CSAGDIASYEQYF
TRBV24-1	TRBJ1-4	NA	CATSDAGRDNEKLFF
TRBV7-2	TRBJ1-1	NA	CASSPRPLGTEAFF
TRBV7-2	TRBJ2-7	TRBD2	CASSKVAGDSYEQYF
TRBV7-3	TRBJ2-2	TRBD1	CASSKGQATGELFF
TRBV29-1	TRBJ1-5	NA	CSLGQGRLQPQHF
TRBV7-6	TRBJ2-5	TRBD1	CASSLVGTGNQETQYF
TRBV11-2	TRBJ2-7	TRBD2	CATTLGLAGGIDEQYF
TRBV5-6	TRBJ2-2	NA	CASSLAETPVGELFF
TRBV2	TRBJ2-7	NA	CASSQYGEQYF
TRBV15	NA	NA	CATSRDPGSMAYNEQFF
TRBV7-9	TRBJ1-6	NA	CASSFDGPNSPLHF
TRBV5-1	TRBJ2-5	TRBD2	CASSLGTSAEETQYF
TRBV14	TRBJ2-7	NA	CASSQGRQPPYEQYF
TRBV20-1	TRBJ2-7	NA	CSAPKTVSSYEQYF
TRBV5-4	TRBJ2-6	NA	CASRYSRSGANVLTF
TRBV29-1	TRBJ1-4	NA	CSVDLGGSEKLFF
TRBV29-1	TRBJ2-2	NA	CSAEGGVGELFF
TRBV5-1	TRBJ2-5	TRBD2	CASSWTSGETQYF
TRBV6-1	TRBJ1-1	NA	CASSATSHLEAFF
TRBV20-1	TRBJ2-7	TRBD2	CSALRSGRTYEQYF
TRBV5-1	TRBJ1-1	NA	CASSKDGVTEAFF
TRBV20-1	TRBJ1-5	TRBD1	CSARDRTGLPTQHF
TRBV9	TRBJ1-2	NA	CATRTTQDGYTF
TRBV2	TRBJ1-2	NA	CASSSGPGGYTF
TRBV9	TRBJ1-1	TRBD1	CASSAGDRGNTEAFF
TRBV5-6	TRBJ1-1	NA	CASSLPSRGHTEAFF
TRBV29-1	TRBJ2-5	TRBD1	CSVELRDRGHQTQYF
TRBV7-2	TRBJ1-6	NA	CASSRAWGNSPLHF
TRBV10-3	TRBJ1-6	NA	CAISAASRDSPLHF
TRBV29-1	TRBJ1-2	TRBD1	CSVAGTGAFGYTF
TRBV5-1	TRBJ2-5	TRBD2	CASRKGTTQETQYF
TRBV2	TRBJ1-2	NA	CATSEDTNYGHTF